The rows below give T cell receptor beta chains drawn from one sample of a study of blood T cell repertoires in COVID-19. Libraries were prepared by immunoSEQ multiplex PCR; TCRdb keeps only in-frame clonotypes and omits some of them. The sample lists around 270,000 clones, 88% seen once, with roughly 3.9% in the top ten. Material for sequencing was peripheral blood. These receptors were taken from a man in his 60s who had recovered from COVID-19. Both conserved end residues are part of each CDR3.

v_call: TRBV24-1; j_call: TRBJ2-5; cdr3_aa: CATSDAGTSGGETQYF
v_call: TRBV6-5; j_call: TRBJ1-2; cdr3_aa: CASSYGGIGYTF
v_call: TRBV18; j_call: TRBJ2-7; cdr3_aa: CASSPGQVFDEQYF
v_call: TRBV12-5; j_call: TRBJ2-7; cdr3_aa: CASDTGTGSYEQYF
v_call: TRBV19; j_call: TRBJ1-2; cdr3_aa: CASSPLPPGQPKSYTF
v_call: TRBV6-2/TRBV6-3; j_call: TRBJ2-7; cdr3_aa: CASSYPRTSGGVRTYEQYF
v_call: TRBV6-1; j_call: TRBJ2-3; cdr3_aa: CASSAGTSGTTDTQYF
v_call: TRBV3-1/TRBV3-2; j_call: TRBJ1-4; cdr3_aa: CASSLTGQREKLFF
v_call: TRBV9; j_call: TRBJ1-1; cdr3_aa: CASSRGVGNTEAFF
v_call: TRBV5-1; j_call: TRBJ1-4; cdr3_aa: CASSLGGGSEKLFF
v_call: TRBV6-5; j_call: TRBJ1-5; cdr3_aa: CASSPTGRGGQPQHF
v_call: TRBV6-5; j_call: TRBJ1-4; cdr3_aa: CASSLATGYNEKLFF
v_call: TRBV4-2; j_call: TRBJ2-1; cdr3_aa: CASSRSTTGDNEQFF
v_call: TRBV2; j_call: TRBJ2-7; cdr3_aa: CASAPQGTSYEQYF
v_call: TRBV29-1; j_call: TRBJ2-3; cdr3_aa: CSVDTGGQSTDTQYF
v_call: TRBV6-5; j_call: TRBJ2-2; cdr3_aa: CATQGAGELFF
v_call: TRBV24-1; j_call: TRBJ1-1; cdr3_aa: CATSGGGMEGTEAFF
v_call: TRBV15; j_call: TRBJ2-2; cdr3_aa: CATSRDLSGGNTGELFF
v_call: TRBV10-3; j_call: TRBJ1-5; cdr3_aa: CAISESTSLDQPQHF
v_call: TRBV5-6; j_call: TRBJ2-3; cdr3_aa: CASSLKGDSDTQYF
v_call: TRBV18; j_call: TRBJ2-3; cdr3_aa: CASSPVGLGKSTDTQYF
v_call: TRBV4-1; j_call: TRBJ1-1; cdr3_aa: CASSQVLSAGEAFF